This T cell receptor (beta chain) was captured in a study of cytomegalovirus exposure and HLA in healthy donors. At the level of the study: Of all 360 or so donors who were genotyped, roughly 81% belonged to the Caucasian-associated ancestry cluster. Overall study findings and caveats: A few V segments could not be told apart, such as TRBV6-2 and TRBV6-3, and were left out.

A word on this clone: As yet, its antigen is unknown.

Both 60 Vbeta primers and 13 Jbeta primers went into the PCR. Assay used: immunoSEQ multiplex PCR; TCRdb lists only in-frame clones, some missing. In the table there are 150,000 to 200,000 clones, approximately 80% of which are singletons. J gave up 0 bases and V 1 base, and 12 bases lay outside the gene matches. CDR1 is SGDLS and CDR2 is YYNGEE in the germline V gene. This CDR3 has 20 residues. The source material was PBMCs. The rearrangement uses TRBV9 and TRBJ2-2, with 10 bases that match TRBD1. The origin of this receptor is a man aged 18 to 30 in good health and CMV-seropositive. CDR3 sequence reads: CASSVPTDDRGLTNTGELFF. The CDR3 DNA sequence: TGTGCCAGCAGCGTACCTACTGACGACAGGGGGCTAACGAACACCGGGGAGCTGTTTTTT.